Sequencing of this TCR beta chain was carried out in a study of spatial heterogeneity in lung cancer. At the level of the study: Alpha-chain sequences were consistently detected in smaller numbers than beta-chain sequences. The average count in raw reads for each unique TCR and UMI combination exceeded nine appearances.

The CDR3 contains 14 residues. The junction had 4 bases not matched to a gene; V was cut back by 7 bases and J by 4 bases. Study-wide findings and caveats: Blood carried ubiquitous expanded tumor TCRs more at resection than follow-up.

Time point given: sample taken at primary tumor resection. Unsorted whole RNA of tumor, nontumor lung or frozen PBMC was sequenced. TCR cDNA molecules each carried a unique molecular identifier. In TCRdb, the 5' RACE reads were re-called with MiXCR into one record per CDR3 protein. There are about 7,900 distinct CDR3 sequences in the sample; about 4.5% occur only once, and roughly 29% lies in the top ten. This clonotype was counted ten times or more. No antigen is known for it. For a library built for alpha chains, this beta chain is a stray read; little rests on its size. This receptor was obtained from a male donor with early-stage non-small cell lung cancer. Specimen: PBMCs, collected at surgery. The V gene is TRBV12-3 or TRBV12-4, the J gene TRBJ1-4; 9 bases are shared with TRBD1. CDR3 in DNA: TGTGCCAGCACCAGGACAGGGGTTAATGAAAAACTGTTTTTT. Residues: CASTRTGVNEKLFF.